This is a list of T cell receptor beta chains from one sample in a study of T cells in Graves' hyperthyroidism and ophthalmopathy. TCRdb recomputed calls from the multiplex PCR reads with MiXCR, one row per CDR3 protein. The table lists hundreds of thousands of distinct CDR3 sequences, around 20% of them singletons. Sequenced sample: blood. The receptors originated from a man between 25 and 39 years old with Graves' ophthalmopathy. The CDR3 runs from the conserved cysteine through the conserved F or W. The D gene is left open where the match is weak. Only some rows state a clone size, as once, few, many or a class for expanded clones.

j_call d_call v_call clone_size cdr3_aa cdr3_nt
TRBJ1-2 . TRBV5-4 few CASSFLKDYGYTF TGTGCCAGCAGCTTTTTAAAAGATTATGGCTACACCTTC
TRBJ2-3 TRBD2 TRBV5-8 many CASSLDGGGRGEDTQYF TGTGCCAGCAGCTTGGATGGCGGCGGGAGGGGTGAGGATACGCAGTATTTT
TRBJ2-7 TRBD1 TRBV20-1 once CSASGTGTYEQYF TGCAGTGCTTCCGGGACAGGGACCTACGAGCAGTACTTC
TRBJ2-3 . TRBV28 many CASSSGTQPDTQYF TGTGCCAGCAGCTCCGGGACACAACCAGATACGCAGTATTTT
TRBJ2-4 . TRBV12-3/TRBV12-4 few CASLGVAKNIQYF TGTGCCAGCCTGGGGGTAGCCAAAAACATTCAGTACTTC
TRBJ2-1 . TRBV10-3 few CAISGDDRSSYNEQFF TGTGCCATCAGTGGGGATGACAGGAGCTCCTACAATGAGCAGTTCTTC
TRBJ2-7 . TRBV6-1 few CASSEEIRVRSYEQYF TGTGCCAGCAGTGAAGAGATCCGGGTGCGCTCCTACGAGCAGTACTTC
TRBJ2-7 . TRBV5-4 few CASSFFPREISGYEQYF TGTGCCAGCAGCTTTTTTCCCAGGGAAATATCGGGGTACGAGCAGTACTTC
TRBJ1-4 . TRBV2 many CASRTTNEKLFF TGTGCCAGCAGGACAACTAATGAAAAACTGTTTTTT
TRBJ2-1 . TRBV20-1 many CSAADSRRYNEQFF TGCAGTGCTGCAGACTCCCGTAGGTACAATGAGCAGTTCTTC
TRBJ2-3 TRBD2 TRBV20-1 . CSATVLAGVEASTDTQYF TGCAGTGCTACCGTCCTAGCGGGAGTTGAAGCTAGCACAGATACGCAGTATTTT
TRBJ2-2 . TRBV28 . CASSPRPGGELFF TGTGCCAGCAGCCCCCGGCCGGGCGGGGAGCTGTTTTTT
TRBJ2-1 TRBD2 TRBV3-1 . CASSLSLAGRNEQFF TGTGCCAGCAGCTTATCACTAGCGGGACGGAATGAGCAGTTCTTC
TRBJ2-3 . TRBV11-1 many CASSLATRGTSTDTQYF TGTGCCAGCAGCTTAGCCACGAGGGGGACTAGCACAGATACGCAGTATTTT
TRBJ1-2 TRBD1 TRBV6-1 . CASSPIGQGTYGYTF TGTGCCAGCAGCCCCATCGGACAGGGGACCTATGGCTACACCTTC
TRBJ2-1 TRBD1 TRBV5-1 . CASSEGQGLMNEQFF TGCGCCAGCAGCGAAGGACAGGGGTTGATGAATGAGCAGTTCTTC
TRBJ2-7 . TRBV11-2 many CASSLVVTGYEQYF TGTGCCAGCAGCTTAGTTGTCACAGGTTACGAGCAGTACTTC
TRBJ1-4 . TRBV6-1 few CASSAGPRYEKLFF TGTGCCAGCAGTGCCGGGCCTCGGTATGAAAAACTGTTTTTT
TRBJ2-7 . TRBV2 many CASRSEGDVIYEQYF TGTGCCAGCAGGAGTGAGGGAGACGTAATCTACGAGCAGTACTTC
TRBJ2-7 TRBD2 TRBV3-1 . CASSQEASGTYEQYF TGTGCCAGCAGCCAAGAAGCTAGCGGAACCTACGAGCAGTACTTC
TRBJ1-1 . TRBV7-8 . CASSLIATPRGRAFF TGTGCCAGCAGCTTAATTGCGACACCGAGGGGAAGAGCTTTCTTT
TRBJ2-1 . TRBV5-1 . CASSLAGGQTDEQFF TGCGCCAGCAGCTTGGCCGGGGGGCAGACTGATGAGCAGTTCTTC
TRBJ2-5 TRBD2 TRBV3-1 . CVTYSSGRKTQYF TGTGTCACTTATTCTAGCGGGAGAAAGACCCAGTACTTC
TRBJ2-2 . TRBV27 . CASSPITGELLF TGTGCCAGCAGTCCTATCACCGGGGAGCTGCTTTTT
TRBJ2-5 TRBD1 TRBV7-3 few CASSPGTGIAQETQYF TGTGCCAGCAGCCCGGGGACAGGGATTGCGCAAGAGACCCAGTACTTC
TRBJ2-7 . TRBV4-1 few CASSQEQVYRPERFYEQYF TGCGCCAGCAGCCAAGAGCAAGTGTATAGACCCGAGCGATTTTACGAGCAGTACTTC
TRBJ2-5 TRBD2 TRBV2 . CASSAGQETQYF TGTGCCAGCTCAGCGGGACAAGAGACCCAGTACTTC
TRBJ2-7 TRBD2 TRBV10-3 few CAISESLAGAYEQYF TGTGCCATCAGTGAGTCATTAGCGGGAGCGTACGAGCAGTACTTC
TRBJ2-5 . TRBV29-1 few CSVAWEMETQYF TGCAGCGTTGCATGGGAAATGGAGACCCAGTACTTC
TRBJ2-2 TRBD2 TRBV4-1 . CASSQPGLGNTGELFF TGCGCCAGCAGCCAGCCGGGACTAGGGAACACCGGGGAGCTGTTTTTT
TRBJ1-5 . TRBV11-1 few CASRTRQVNQPQHF TGTGCCAGCAGAACAAGACAGGTAAATCAGCCCCAGCATTTT
TRBJ1-5 . TRBV6-6 many CASSYPYGRAIQPQHF TGTGCCAGCAGTTACCCCTATGGCAGGGCTATCCAGCCCCAGCATTTT
TRBJ1-1 TRBD1 TRBV6-5 few CASSYSGRGRPEAFF TGTGCCAGCAGTTACTCAGGCAGGGGGAGGCCTGAAGCTTTCTTT
TRBJ2-1 TRBD2 TRBV30 many CAWVAGGVWNEQFF TGTGCCTGGGTAGCGGGAGGGGTTTGGAATGAGCAGTTCTTC
TRBJ2-2 . TRBV18 . CASSRETGNTGELFF TGTGCCAGCTCACGCGAGACAGGGAACACCGGGGAGCTGTTTTTT
TRBJ1-1 TRBD1 TRBV12-3/TRBV12-4 many CASSSGGTEAFF TGTGCCAGCAGTTCAGGGGGCACTGAAGCTTTCTTT
TRBJ2-1 TRBD2 TRBV5-4 . CASSAGLAGLSNEQFF TGTGCCAGCAGCGCCGGCCTAGCGGGATTAAGCAATGAGCAGTTCTTC
TRBJ2-3 . TRBV5-1 few CASRGGLGTDTQYF TGCGCCAGCAGAGGGGGACTCGGCACAGATACGCAGTATTTT
TRBJ2-5 TRBD2 TRBV11-2 . CASSRGGGGETQYF TGTGCCAGCAGTCGGGGGGGGGGGGGGGAGACCCAGTACTTC
TRBJ1-1 . TRBV28 many CASSLPTAGSNTEAFF TGTGCCAGCAGTTTACCAACCGCGGGGTCGAACACTGAAGCTTTCTTT
TRBJ2-3 . TRBV11-2 many CASSSSKEADTQYF TGTGCCAGCAGCTCCTCCAAGGAGGCAGATACGCAGTATTTT
TRBJ2-5 TRBD2 TRBV7-6 few CASSGLAGDIETQYF TGTGCCAGCAGCGGACTAGCGGGAGACATCGAGACCCAGTACTTC
TRBJ1-4 . TRBV7-9 few CESGTATNEKLFF TGTGAGAGTGGGACTGCAACTAATGAAAAACTGTTTTTT
TRBJ1-3 . TRBV5-1 . CASSHDLSGNTIYF TGCGCCAGCAGCCATGACCTCTCTGGAAACACCATATATTTT
TRBJ1-1 . TRBV29-1 . CSVRMNTEAFF TGCAGCGTCCGAATGAACACTGAAGCTTTCTTT
TRBJ2-3 TRBD2 TRBV9 once CASSARAGFTDTQYF TGTGCCAGCAGCGCAAGAGCGGGATTCACAGATACGCAGTATTTT
TRBJ2-5 TRBD2 TRBV2 many CASSSGKGETQYF TGTGCCAGCTCTAGCGGAAAAGGGGAGACCCAGTACTTC
TRBJ2-7 . TRBV28 many CASSGFNEQYF TGTGCCAGCTCGGGTTTCAACGAGCAGTACTTC
TRBJ1-1 . TRBV20-1 few CSARELLRGARTEAFF TGCAGTGCTAGAGAGTTACTACGGGGGGCGCGAACTGAAGCTTTCTTT
TRBJ2-1 TRBD2 TRBV7-8 . CASRFSGSNEQFF TGTGCCAGCAGATTTAGCGGGAGCAATGAGCAGTTCTTC
TRBJ2-5 TRBD2 TRBV3-1 . CASSPLAGVETQYF TGTGCCAGCAGCCCCCTAGCGGGAGTGGAGACCCAGTACTTC
TRBJ1-2 . TRBV3-1 many CASSPGPRVYGYTF TGTGCCAGCAGCCCGGGTCCGCGGGTATATGGCTACACCTTC
TRBJ1-1 . TRBV12-3/TRBV12-4 many CASRRRENTEAFF TGTGCCAGCAGGCGACGGGAGAACACTGAAGCTTTCTTT
TRBJ1-4 TRBD1 TRBV12-3/TRBV12-4 many CASSLGGQTNEKLFF TGTGCCAGCAGTCTTGGGGGACAGACTAATGAAAAACTGTTTTTT
TRBJ1-2 . TRBV18 many CASSPGRNWNYGYTF TGTGCCAGCTCACCCGGCCGCAATTGGAACTATGGCTACACCTTC
TRBJ2-1 . TRBV20-1 . CSALGLYNEQFF TGCAGTGCTCTGGGACTTTACAATGAGCAGTTCTTC
TRBJ1-2 . TRBV5-6 . CASSLVESYTF TGTGCCAGCAGCTTGGTCGAGAGCTACACCTTC
TRBJ1-1 TRBD1 TRBV6-5 few CASSSYQGGTEAFF TGTGCCAGCAGTTCCTACCAGGGGGGCACTGAAGCTTTCTTT